The entry below describes one T cell receptor (beta chain). This sample stems from a study of blood T cell repertoires in COVID-19. As for the study in general: From the United States, Italy and Spain came samples of acute and convalescent COVID-19. T cells, B-cell-depleted T cells, or PBMCs supplied cDNA or gDNA.

This CDR3 has 15 amino acids. V shed 4 bases and J 3 bases; nucleotides not matched to a gene: 3. In germline, CDR1 is PRHDT, CDR2 FYEKMQ (reference sequence). Assay used: immunoSEQ multiplex PCR; TCRdb lists only in-frame clones, some missing. The sample has around 200,000 clones, around 82% seen once. Sequenced material: peripheral blood. The chain carries TRBV13 and TRBJ2-3, with 11 bases lining up with TRBD1. The sequence derives from a man aged 45-65 years with active or convalescent COVID-19. CDR3 bases: TGTGCCAGCAGCTCGGACAGGGGGCATACAGATACGCAGTATTTT. Protein product: CASSSDRGHTDTQYF.